The 12 T cell receptor beta chains given below trace back to one sample, sequenced in a study of blood T cell repertoires in COVID-19. Only in-frame clones appear in the TCRdb table, and some are missing; sequencing was by immunoSEQ multiplex PCR. The sample has some 200,000 clones, roughly four fifths seen once. What was sequenced was peripheral blood. These receptor sequences come from a woman in her 40s with acute or convalescent COVID-19.

V and J are TRBV7-8 and TRBJ1-4, with 9 bases fitting TRBD1. Trimming cost V 4 bases and J 8 bases; bases outside gene matches: 8. This CDR3 has 15 residues. CDR1 and CDR2 (germline): SGHVS, FQNEAQ. The CDR3 DNA is TGTGCCAGCAGCTCACCCGGGACAGGGAACGAAAAACTGTTTTTT. This codes for CASSSPGTGNEKLFF.

The chain's CDR3 is CASSQGARAGGQFF. Here the CDR3 DNA reads TGTGCCAGCAGCCAAGGGGCTAGAGCGGGGGGGCAGTTCTTC. The V and J genes are TRBV3-1 (or the pseudogene TRBV3-2) and TRBJ2-1; 9 bases are a match to TRBD2. The CDR3 spans 14 residues. The germline V gene encodes CDR1 LGHDT and CDR2 YNNKEL (reference sequence). The V and J ends lost 1 base and 12 bases, in that order; junction bases with no gene match: 7.

This clone occurred once. V gene TRBV5-1 combines with J gene TRBJ1-6; 7 bases agree with TRBD1. Germline lookup yields CDR1 SGHRS and CDR2 YFSETQ. Trimming at V came to 4 bases and at J to 9 bases, leaving 7 bases not matched to a gene. The CDR3 runs to 14 residues. In DNA form, the CDR3 reads TGCGCCAGCAGCACCAGGGGGGAGAGTTCACCCCTCCACTTT. Its protein is CASSTRGESSPLHF. Variable domain in full (rest from reference TRBV5-1 and TRBJ1-6): KAGVTQTPRYLIKTRGQQVTLSCSPISGHRSVSWYQQTPGQGLQFLFEYFSETQRNKGNFPGRFSGRQFSNSRSEMNVSTLELGDSALYLCASSTRGESSPLHFGNGTRLTVT.

This clone was seen only once. The V gene is TRBV7-6, the J gene TRBJ2-3; TRBD2 matches 14 bases. The germline V gene has CDR1 SGHVS and CDR2 FNYEAQ. Unmatched junction bases numbered 4, after V lost 5 bases and J lost 6 bases. CDR3 length: 15 residues. CDR3 region: CASSEGTSGSDTQYF. The CDR3 DNA follows: TGTGCCAGCAGCGAGGGGACTAGCGGGAGCGATACGCAGTATTTT.

The chain employs TRBV4-2 and TRBJ2-1, with D perhaps TRBD2 (5 bases). Germline CDR1 LGHNA, CDR2 YNFKEQ. V dropped 0 bases and J dropped 3 bases, with 9 bases sitting between them. The CDR3 loop spans 15 amino acids. This chain's CDR3 is CASSQELRGYNEQFF. CDR3 in DNA: TGTGCCAGCAGCCAAGAATTACGGGGCTACAATGAGCAGTTCTTC.

The V call is TRBV18, the J call TRBJ2-2, with TRBD1 identical over 9 bases. J lost 6 bases, V lost 4 bases, and 9 bases had no gene match. Per the germline V gene, CDR1 is KGHSH and CDR2 is LQKENI. CDR3 size: 16 residues. CDR3 protein: CASSLNRDRDAGELFF. Written as DNA, the CDR3 is TGTGCCAGCTCACTGAACCGGGACAGGGATGCCGGGGAGCTGTTTTTT.

In its sample, this clone was seen a few times. The chain combines TRBV4-2 with TRBJ2-1; D call uncertain. The CDR3 loop spans 16 amino acids. Germline V lookup: CDR1 LGHNA, CDR2 YNFKEQ. Trimming took off 1 base at V and 3 bases at J, with 13 bases between the two ends. The CDR3 sequence is CASSQGGGSFYNEQFF. Written as DNA, the CDR3 is TGTGCCAGCAGCCAAGGAGGCGGATCCTTCTACAATGAGCAGTTCTTC.

This sequence joins TRBV7-2 and TRBJ2-1; TRBD2 agrees at 9 bases. With V trimmed by 5 bases and J by 9 bases, 11 bases remained unmatched. Germline CDR1 SGHTA, CDR2 FQGNSA. This CDR3 spans 15 amino acids. CDR3 protein: CASSLGLARTTEQFF. CDR3 DNA sequence: TGTGCCAGCAGCCTTGGACTAGCGCGTACAACTGAGCAGTTCTTC.

This sequence joins TRBV7-6 and TRBJ2-5; no reliable D call. V lost 1 base and J lost 5, with 8 bases in between. Per the germline V gene, CDR1 is SGHVS and CDR2 is FNYEAQ. CDR3 length: 13 residues. The CDR3 spells CASSLVGRETQYF. The CDR3 DNA reads TGTGCCAGCAGCTTAGTTGGCAGGGAGACCCAGTACTTC.

The chain is built from TRBV5-1 and TRBJ1-1; TRBD1 might be the D (6 bases). V was shortened by 2 bases and J by 11 bases, with 19 bases between the two germline ends. CDR3 length: 14 residues. Germline V gives CDR1 SGHRS, CDR2 YFSETQ. Here the CDR3 DNA reads TGCGCCAGCAGCTTCGGGGGGCGCTACGGTGAGGCTTTCTTT. Amino acids: CASSFGGRYGEAFF.

The chain employs TRBV11-2 and TRBJ1-3, with D hard to call. The ends were cut back, 5 bases at V and 0 bases at J, with 17 bases in the middle. Germline V gives CDR1 SGHAT, CDR2 FQNNGV. The CDR3 loop spans 17 amino acids. CDR3 in DNA: TGTGCCAGCAGCCTTTTCAACAGCAGGTTCTCTGGAAACACCATATATTTT. It encodes CASSLFNSRFSGNTIYF. The variable domain in full, with the rest retrieved from reference TRBV11-2 and TRBJ1-3, is EAGVAQSPRYKIIEKRQSVAFWCNPISGHATLYWYQQILGQGPKLLIQFQNNGVVDDSQLPKDRFSAERLKGVDSTLKIQPAKLEDSAVYLCASSLFNSRFSGNTIYFGEGSWLTVV.

The chain links TRBV28 to TRBJ2-7; the match to TRBD2 covers 8 bases. This CDR3 comprises 14 residues. Germline V gene lookup returns CDR1 MDHEN and CDR2 SYDVKM. After removal of 4 bases from V and 6 bases from J, the junction contained 8 bases not matched to a gene. The CDR3 nucleotides read TGTGCCAGCAGTTCAACCGGGACTAGTCGCGAGCAGTACTTC. Its protein product is CASSSTGTSREQYF.